This T cell receptor (beta chain) was identified in a study of human T cells and chemical hapten exposure (dated by TCRdb to about 2021). About the full investigation: For sensitization, 2% DPC in acetone was applied to a roughly 2 cm by roughly 2 cm area of upper inner arm skin. Throughout the study period of 20 to 30 weeks, patients also received therapeutic DPC doses to the scalp every week. Patch testing was performed on the upper back with Finn chambers containing 0.01% DPC, and the patch tests were scored after 6 days according to International Contact Dermatitis Research Group standards. Most of the patients in the cohort were female, and the cohort covered alopecia areata with under or over 50% scalp involvement, alopecia totalis and alopecia universalis. Libraries were combined into a pool for sequencing, and differences in TCR yield between samples came mainly from small differences in library volumes within the pool. This study followed changes in the peripheral blood TCR repertoire in vivo during primary and secondary sensitization of alopecia patients to the hapten diphenylcyclopropenone (DPC). Patient blood was sampled pre-sensitization (week 0) and at 2, 6 and about 24 weeks after DPC sensitization. About 29 alopecia patients gave blood for TCR sequencing at one to four time points (pre-sensitization, 2, 6 and 24 weeks). Summary of the overall study and its limitations: A positive correlation was found between the number of PT1 expanded TCRs and patch test score, with significance reached at thresholds 8, 16 and 32 but not 4. After repeated subsampling, changes were observed in the strength of the expansion versus patch-test correlation and in the threshold at which the correlation became significant. DPC sensitization did not change the number of TCRs with a frequency above 1 in 1000, and there was no evidence of changes in global repertoire structure. Significantly more large CDR3 similarity clusters were formed by expanded TCRs than by pre-sensitization or healthy control sets, consistent with antigen-driven responses. Alopecia, a presumed autoimmune disease, was present in all patients, so the immune response of the patients might differ from that of healthy individuals.

This clonotype came up a few times. What this receptor recognizes is not known. No base qualities exist here, and no much larger clone lies one base off it. The CDR3 has 17 amino acids, counting the end cysteine and phenylalanine. Just the 51-base CDR3 DNA is kept, in frame starting at base 1. This sample's time point label indicates: pre-sensitization, week 0. What this sample's treatment or condition label stands for: therapeutic diphenylcyclopropenone sensitization with weekly scalp DPC. At every patch-test visit, the blood draw took place before the patch test was put on. Patients were eligible if aged 18 to 70, diagnosed with alopecia and judged suitable for DPC therapy, and pregnant patients were excluded. Total RNA was isolated from unfractionated whole blood collected in Tempus Blood RNA tubes. Library preparation was by RACE. TCRdb lists the instrument as NextSeq 500. During library preparation, unique molecular identifiers were attached to individual cDNA molecules so that TCRs could be counted quantitatively and reproducibly. For every blood RNA sample, sequencing covered both the TCR alpha and TCR beta chains. The authors' pipeline ran thus. A median of about 87,000 TCRs per sample was observed, with a range of 23,224 to 690,600. The Decombinator software suite was used to annotate the V, J and CDR3 of the TCR reads. Every sample was subsampled to the same number of TCRs (28,000) for the PS versus PT1 abundance plots. Expanded TCRs were defined as absent before sensitization and observed at least eight times at the 2-week time point. TCRdb itself trimmed the public reads at Q25 with fastp, ran MiXCR and retained productive beta chains. When rows share a CDR3 protein, they turn into one entry using the most common DNA and genes. The V and J calls were not made by the authors but by TCRdb's processing. Recorded for this sample are under 300,000 distinct CDR3 sequences; about 7.7% of them occurred a single time. Less than 1.5% of the sample goes to the ten largest clones.

This receptor chain uses TRBV21-1 and TRBJ2-3. TRBV21-1 is described as a pseudogene. The clonotype was recovered from a man aged 18 to 30 with alopecia areata. Some clones in this sample may be carry-over from other donors' samples. The sample was whole blood, taken in connection with sensitization to the hapten diphenylcyclopropenone (DPC). At the DNA level, the sequence is TGTGCCAGCAGCTTAACCGCACGAGGATCTAGCACAGATACGCAGTATTTT. It specifies CASSLTARGSSTDTQYF.